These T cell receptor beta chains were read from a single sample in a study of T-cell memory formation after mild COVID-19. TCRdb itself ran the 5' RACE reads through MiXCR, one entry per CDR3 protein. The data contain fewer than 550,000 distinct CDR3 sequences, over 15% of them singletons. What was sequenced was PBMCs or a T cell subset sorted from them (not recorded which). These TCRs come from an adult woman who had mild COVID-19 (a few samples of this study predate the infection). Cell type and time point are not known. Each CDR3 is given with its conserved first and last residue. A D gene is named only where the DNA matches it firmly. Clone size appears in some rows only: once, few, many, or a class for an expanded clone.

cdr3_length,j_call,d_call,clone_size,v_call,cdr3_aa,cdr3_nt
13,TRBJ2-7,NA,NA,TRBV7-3,CASSSGRGYEQYF,TGTGCCAGCAGCTCCGGTAGGGGCTACGAGCAGTACTTC
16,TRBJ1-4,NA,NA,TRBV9,CASSVGTGAGMEKLFF,TGTGCCAGCAGCGTAGGAACCGGGGCCGGCATGGAAAAACTGTTTTTT
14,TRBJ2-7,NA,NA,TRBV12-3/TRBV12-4,CASSLLKGRHEQYF,TGTGCCAGCAGTTTACTGAAGGGACGGCACGAGCAGTACTTC
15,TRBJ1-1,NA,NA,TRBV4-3,CASSQVLGARTEAFF,TGCGCCAGCAGCCAAGTATTGGGGGCGCGCACTGAAGCTTTCTTT
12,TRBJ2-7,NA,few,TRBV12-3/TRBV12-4,CASSSSYYEQYF,TGTGCCAGCAGTTCCAGCTACTACGAGCAGTACTTC
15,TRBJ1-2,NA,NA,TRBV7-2,CASSAGDKKHYGYTF,TGTGCCAGCAGCGCGGGGGACAAGAAGCACTATGGCTACACCTTC
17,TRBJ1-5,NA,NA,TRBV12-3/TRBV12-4,CASSSSGVSGSNQPQHF,TGTGCCAGCAGTTCTAGTGGGGTTAGCGGTAGCAATCAGCCCCAGCATTTT
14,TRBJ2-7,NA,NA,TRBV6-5,CASSYEAGSYEQYF,TGTGCCAGCAGTTACGAGGCAGGATCCTACGAGCAGTACTTC
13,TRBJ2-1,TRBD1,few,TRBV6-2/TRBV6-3,CASSMDRGLEQFF,TGTGCCAGCAGCATGGACAGGGGGCTTGAGCAGTTCTTC
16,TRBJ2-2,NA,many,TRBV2,CASSPVRLANTGELFF,TGTGCCAGCAGCCCTGTCCGGCTGGCGAACACCGGGGAGCTGTTTTTT
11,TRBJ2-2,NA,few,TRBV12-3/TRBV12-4,CASLGLGELFF,TGTGCCAGCTTAGGTCTCGGGGAGCTGTTTTTT
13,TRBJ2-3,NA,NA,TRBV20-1,CAEGGHGTDTQYF,TGCGCTGAAGGGGGTCACGGCACAGATACGCAGTATTTT
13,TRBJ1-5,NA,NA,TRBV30,CAWTPSSNQPQHF,TGTGCCTGGACTCCTTCCAGCAATCAGCCCCAGCATTTT
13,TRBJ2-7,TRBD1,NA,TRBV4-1,CASSQGQVSEQYF,TGCGCCAGCAGCCAGGGACAGGTTTCCGAGCAGTACTTC
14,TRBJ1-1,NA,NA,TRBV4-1,CASSQFAGDTEAFF,TGCGCCAGCAGCCAATTTGCGGGGGACACTGAAGCTTTCTTT
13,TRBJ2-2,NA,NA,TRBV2,CASSEAVAGELFF,TGTGCCAGCAGTGAAGCTGTGGCCGGGGAGCTGTTTTTT
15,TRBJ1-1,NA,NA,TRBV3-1,CASRRKQISNTEAFF,TGTGCCAGCAGACGTAAACAGATTTCGAACACTGAAGCTTTCTTT
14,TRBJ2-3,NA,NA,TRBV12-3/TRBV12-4,CASSLEPVSDTQYF,TGTGCCAGCAGTTTAGAGCCGGTTTCAGATACGCAGTATTTT
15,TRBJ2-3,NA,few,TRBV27,CASRKQGIHTDTQYF,TGTGCCAGCCGCAAGCAGGGTATACACACAGATACGCAGTATTTT
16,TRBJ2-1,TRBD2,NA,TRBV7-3,CASSPGLAGGLSEQFF,TGTGCCAGCAGCCCCGGACTAGCGGGAGGGCTAAGTGAGCAGTTCTTC
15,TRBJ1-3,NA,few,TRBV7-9,CASSLVASSGNTIYF,TGTGCCAGCAGCTTAGTGGCCAGCTCTGGAAACACCATATATTTT
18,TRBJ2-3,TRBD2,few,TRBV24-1,CATSNSGRARAGTDTQYF,TGTGCCACCAGCAATAGCGGGAGGGCCCGGGCGGGCACAGATACGCAGTATTTT
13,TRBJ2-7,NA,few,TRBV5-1,CASKGHQAYEQYF,TGCGCCAGCAAAGGACACCAGGCATACGAGCAGTACTTC
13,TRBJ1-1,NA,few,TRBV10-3,CAISLEMNTEAFF,TGTGCCATCAGTTTAGAGATGAACACTGAAGCTTTCTTT
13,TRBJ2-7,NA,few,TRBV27,CASSYSRYYEQYF,TGTGCCAGCAGTTATTCGCGCTACTACGAGCAGTACTTC
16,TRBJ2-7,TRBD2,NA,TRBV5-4,CASSSPGLAGGGEQYF,TGTGCCAGCAGCTCCCCGGGACTAGCGGGAGGGGGAGAGCAGTACTTC
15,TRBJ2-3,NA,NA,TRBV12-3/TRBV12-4,CASSSHGSSTDTQYF,TGTGCCAGCAGTTCGCACGGATCTAGCACAGATACGCAGTATTTT
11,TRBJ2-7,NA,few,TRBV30,CAWSPGYEQYF,TGTGCCTGGAGTCCGGGCTACGAGCAGTACTTC
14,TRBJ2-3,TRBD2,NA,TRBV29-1,CSVAPSGNTDTQYF,TGCAGCGTTGCCCCTAGCGGTAACACAGATACGCAGTATTTT
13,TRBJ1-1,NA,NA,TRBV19,CATAKFRGGEAFF,TGTGCCACCGCAAAATTCAGGGGAGGAGAAGCTTTCTTT
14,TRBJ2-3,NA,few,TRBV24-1,CATSDSTITDTQYF,TGTGCCACCAGTGATTCAACAATCACAGATACGCAGTATTTT
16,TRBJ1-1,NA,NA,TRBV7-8,CASSLEIRAVNTEAFF,TGTGCCAGCAGCTTAGAAATTCGAGCAGTGAACACTGAAGCTTTCTTT
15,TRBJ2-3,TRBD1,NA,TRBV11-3,CASSSGQASTDTQYF,TGTGCCAGCAGCTCCGGACAGGCTTCCACAGATACGCAGTATTTT
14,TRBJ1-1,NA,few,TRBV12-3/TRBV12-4,CASSFSTANTEAFF,TGTGCCAGCAGTTTTTCAACAGCAAACACTGAAGCTTTCTTT
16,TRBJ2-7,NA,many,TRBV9,CASSVAPGGSGYEQYF,TGTGCCAGCAGCGTAGCCCCTGGAGGGTCTGGCTACGAGCAGTACTTC
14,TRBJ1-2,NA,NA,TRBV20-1,CSARAGGGNYGYTF,TGCAGTGCTAGAGCGGGAGGGGGTAACTATGGCTACACCTTC
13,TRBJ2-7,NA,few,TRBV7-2,CASNSPPGHEQYF,TGTGCCAGCAACTCACCCCCGGGACACGAGCAGTACTTC
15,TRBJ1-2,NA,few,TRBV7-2,CASSSTVTGFNGYTF,TGTGCCAGCAGCTCCACGGTAACAGGGTTCAACGGCTACACCTTC
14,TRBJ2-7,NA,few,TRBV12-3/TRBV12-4,CASSSQDNIYEQYF,TGTGCCAGCAGCAGTCAGGACAACATTTACGAGCAGTACTTC
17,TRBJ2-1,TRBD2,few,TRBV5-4,CASSFKQTSGYYNEQFF,TGTGCCAGCAGCTTTAAACAGACTAGCGGCTACTACAATGAGCAGTTCTTC
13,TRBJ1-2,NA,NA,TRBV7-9,CASSEDLGYGYTF,TGTGCCAGCAGCGAGGATTTGGGCTATGGCTACACCTTC
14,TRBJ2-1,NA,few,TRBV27,CASSLSYGRNEQFF,TGTGCCAGCAGTTTAAGTTACGGTCGCAATGAGCAGTTCTTC